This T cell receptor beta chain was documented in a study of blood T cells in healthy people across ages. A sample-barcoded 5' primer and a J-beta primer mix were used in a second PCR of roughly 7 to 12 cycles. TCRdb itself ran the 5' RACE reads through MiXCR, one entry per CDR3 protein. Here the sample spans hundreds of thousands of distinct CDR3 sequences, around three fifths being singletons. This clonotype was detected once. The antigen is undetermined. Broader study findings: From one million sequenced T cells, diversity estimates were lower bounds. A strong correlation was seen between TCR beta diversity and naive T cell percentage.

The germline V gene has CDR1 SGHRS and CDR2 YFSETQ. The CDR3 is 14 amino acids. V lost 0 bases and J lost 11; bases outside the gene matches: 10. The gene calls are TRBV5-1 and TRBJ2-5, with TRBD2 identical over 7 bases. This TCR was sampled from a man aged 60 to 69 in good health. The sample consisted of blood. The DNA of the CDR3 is TGCGCCAGCAGCTTGGGTCCCACTAGCGAGGAGCAGTACTTC. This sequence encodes CASSLGPTSEEQYF. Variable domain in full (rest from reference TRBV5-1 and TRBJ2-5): KAGVTQTPRYLIKTRGQQVTLSCSPISGHRSVSWYQQTPGQGLQFLFEYFSETQRNKGNFPGRFSGRQFSNSRSEMNVSTLELGDSALYLCASSLGPTSEEQYFGPGTRLLVL.